This T cell receptor beta chain was sequenced in a study of cytomegalovirus exposure and HLA in healthy donors. Study results and caveats: In an earlier analysis, about 87% or about 30%: the productive usage of most TCR beta V segments.

Vbeta (60) and Jbeta (13) primers were used in the PCR. Per the original data handling: Approximately 79 million unique TCR beta chains, around 11 million of them shared, were counted by a later analysis. Clones were sequenced by immunoSEQ multiplex PCR, and TCRdb holds only the in-frame ones, with some missing. The DNA gave D and trimming, while V, J and clone size come from that table. The sample lists about 300,000 clones; approximately 90% were seen once. Notes on this clone: Its antigen remains unidentified.

V trimming: 6 bases; J trimming: 8 bases; junction bases outside the gene matches: 16. CDR1 and CDR2 (germline): KGHSH, LQKENI. This CDR3 is 16 amino acids long. This receptor was identified in a man aged 40-49 years in good health and CMV-seropositive. The chain carries TRBV18 and TRBJ2-4, with 7 bases fitting TRBD1. Source material: PBMCs. The CDR3 region has the DNA TGTGCCAGCTCCCCCTCGGTGGGACAGACCAGGGACATTCAGTACTTC. The encoded protein is CASSPSVGQTRDIQYF.